A selection of T cell receptor beta chains follows, all from one sample in a study of T-cell memory formation after mild COVID-19. One entry per CDR3 protein results from TCRdb running MiXCR on the 5' RACE reads. The top ten hold 8.8% of the sample, which has around 420,000 distinct CDR3 sequences, 20% to 25% seen once. Sequencing used PBMCs or a T cell subset sorted from them (not recorded which). Every receptor here comes from an adult woman who had mild COVID-19 (a few samples of this study predate the infection). Cell type and time point are not known. The CDR3 runs from the conserved cysteine through the conserved F or W. The D gene is left open where the match is weak. Only some rows state a clone size, as once, few, many or a class for expanded clones.

d_call	clone_size	v_call	j_call	cdr3_nt	cdr3_aa
.	.	TRBV14	TRBJ1-2	TGTGCCAGCAGCCAAGGTCTCTACTATGGCTACACCTTC	CASSQGLYYGYTF
TRBD2	few	TRBV24-1	TRBJ2-1	TGTGCCACCAGTGATCCCCGGGGGAGGGGCGGTGAGCAGTTCTTC	CATSDPRGRGGEQFF
.	.	TRBV7-2	TRBJ2-3	TGTGCCAGCACCATCAGTCTCTGGCGGCAGGGCGAAGGGTCAGATACGCAGTATTTT	CASTISLWRQGEGSDTQYF
.	.	TRBV11-3	TRBJ2-3	TGTGCCAGCAGCTCCCGGGGGTACACAGATACGCAGTATTTT	CASSSRGYTDTQYF
TRBD2	.	TRBV29-1	TRBJ2-3	TGCAGCCTCACTAGCGGGGGCACAGATACGCAGTATTTT	CSLTSGGTDTQYF
.	.	TRBV11-3	TRBJ2-2	TGTGCCAGCAGCTTATTATCAGGGAACACCGGGGAGCTGTTTTTT	CASSLLSGNTGELFF
.	.	TRBV6-1	TRBJ2-3	TGTGCCAGCAGTGAACCCCTTTACGCAGATACGCAGTATTTT	CASSEPLYADTQYF
.	.	TRBV6-5	TRBJ1-5	TGTGCCAGCAGTTACTCGGGGGGTTTTCAGCCCCAGCATTTT	CASSYSGGFQPQHF
TRBD2	few	TRBV7-2	TRBJ2-3	TGTGCCAGCAGCCCGGGACTAGCGGGAGGTTATACGCAGTATTTT	CASSPGLAGGYTQYF
TRBD2	.	TRBV20-1	TRBJ2-7	TGCAGTGCTAGAGATTTGACTAGCGGGAGCTACGAGCAGTACTTC	CSARDLTSGSYEQYF
.	.	TRBV7-6	TRBJ2-5	TGTGCCAGCAGCTTAGCGCTATCGAGTCGGGAGACCCAGTACTTC	CASSLALSSRETQYF
.	.	TRBV6-5	TRBJ2-3	TGTGCCAGCAGTCGGGGGCAAAGCACAGATACGCAGTATTTT	CASSRGQSTDTQYF
.	few	TRBV5-1	TRBJ1-3	TGCGCCAGCAGCTCAAGCGTTCCTGAGGCCGGAAACACCATATATTTT	CASSSSVPEAGNTIYF
TRBD2	.	TRBV5-1	TRBJ2-1	TGCGCCAGCAGTCGCGGACTAGCGGGACGCAATGAGCAGTTCTTC	CASSRGLAGRNEQFF
.	many	TRBV12-5	TRBJ2-3	TGTGCTAGCCTCCGGGATCTAAATACGCAGTATTTT	CASLRDLNTQYF
.	.	TRBV9	TRBJ2-3	TGTGCCAGCAGCGTAGAAAGCCTGAGCACAGATACGCAGTATTTT	CASSVESLSTDTQYF
TRBD1	.	TRBV27	TRBJ1-5	TGTGCCAGCAGCCCGGACAGGGGAGGCAATCAGCCCCAGCATTTT	CASSPDRGGNQPQHF
.	once	TRBV29-1	TRBJ2-2	TGCAGCGTTGAAGATGGGGCGCGGGGCGACACCGGGGAGCTGTTTTTT	CSVEDGARGDTGELFF
TRBD1	.	TRBV5-1	TRBJ1-2	TGCGCCAGCAGCCGTCAGGGGGGAAGCTACACCTTC	CASSRQGGSYTF
.	.	TRBV7-3	TRBJ1-1	TGTGCCAGCAGCTTAAATATTGTTGACACTGAAGCTTTCTTT	CASSLNIVDTEAFF
.	.	TRBV20-1	TRBJ1-1	TGCAGTGCTAGAGAGGGTTGGGTGACTGAAGCTTTCTTT	CSAREGWVTEAFF
.	.	TRBV3-1	TRBJ2-3	TGTGCCAGCAGCCAAGAAGGACTCTGGGGCACAGATACGCAGTATTTT	CASSQEGLWGTDTQYF
.	.	TRBV19	TRBJ2-2	TGTGCCAGTAGTATACAGGGGTTGAACACCGGGGAGCTGTTTTTT	CASSIQGLNTGELFF
TRBD2	.	TRBV12-3/TRBV12-4	TRBJ2-7	TGTGCCAGCACCTTCGAGCGGGGTGAAGGCTACGAGCAGTACTTC	CASTFERGEGYEQYF
.	.	TRBV12-3/TRBV12-4	TRBJ2-3	TGTGCCAGCAGTGTCAGGGGGGGGAGCACAGATACGCAGTATTTT	CASSVRGGSTDTQYF
.	few	TRBV5-1	TRBJ1-6	TGCGCCAGCAGTCGGAGGGGCCCCTCGGAGAATTCACCCCTCCACTTT	CASSRRGPSENSPLHF
.	.	TRBV21-1	TRBJ1-1	TGTGCCAGCAGCAAAGTAGGACAGATGAACACTGAAGCTTTCTTT	CASSKVGQMNTEAFF
.	.	TRBV6-5	TRBJ2-5	TGTGCCAGCAGTCGACAGGTACCGCAAGAGACCCAGTACTTC	CASSRQVPQETQYF
.	.	TRBV19	TRBJ1-5	TGTGCCAGTACCTCCCGGAGGCAGACCAATCAGCCCCAGCATTTT	CASTSRRQTNQPQHF
TRBD1	.	TRBV4-1	TRBJ1-1	TGCGCCAGCAGCCAAGGACAGGGATGGACCACTGAAGCTTTCTTT	CASSQGQGWTTEAFF
.	few	TRBV5-1	TRBJ2-7	TGCGCCAGCAGCTATGAGGCCTACGAGCAGTACTTC	CASSYEAYEQYF
.	.	TRBV9	TRBJ1-1	TGTGCCAGCAGCGTAAAATCGGGGGCCGGTGAAGCTTTCTTT	CASSVKSGAGEAFF
TRBD1	.	TRBV12-3/TRBV12-4	TRBJ2-5	TGTGCCAGCAGGTGGACAGGGGACGAGACCCAGTACTTC	CASRWTGDETQYF
.	.	TRBV4-1	TRBJ2-2	TGCGCCAGCAGCCAAGATCCGGAGAACGGGGAGCTGTTTTTT	CASSQDPENGELFF
.	.	TRBV6-5	TRBJ1-2	TGTGCCAGCAGCCGAGATTTCAAGACGGGTGGCTACACCTTC	CASSRDFKTGGYTF
.	few	TRBV5-4	TRBJ2-5	TGTGCCAGCAGCTCACGGCAGGGGGGCTCGGAGACCCAGTACTTC	CASSSRQGGSETQYF
.	many	TRBV6-2/TRBV6-3	TRBJ2-1	TGTGCCAGCAGTTCGGATCCCTCCTACAATGAGCAGTTCTTC	CASSSDPSYNEQFF
.	many	TRBV7-9	TRBJ2-3	TGCGCCAGCAGCTTGGAAGATACGCAGTATTTT	CASSLEDTQYF
.	few	TRBV5-1	TRBJ1-2	TGCGCCAGCAAGAGGGATCCGGCTAATAACTATGGCTACACCTTC	CASKRDPANNYGYTF
TRBD2	many	TRBV4-3	TRBJ2-3	TGCGCCAGCAGCCAAGTCCGGGGGGGTTCCGATACGCAGTATTTT	CASSQVRGGSDTQYF
.	.	TRBV2	TRBJ2-7	TGTGCCAGCAACCTCCTTGGGGACGGAGCCTACGAGCAGTACTTC	CASNLLGDGAYEQYF
.	few	TRBV12-3/TRBV12-4	TRBJ2-5	TGTGCCAGCAGTTTGGGGCTACCCGGGGGAGAGACCCAGTACTTC	CASSLGLPGGETQYF
TRBD2	few	TRBV7-2	TRBJ2-3	TGTGCCAGCAGCTCCTTAGCGGGAGGGCCAGGAGATACGCAGTATTTT	CASSSLAGGPGDTQYF
.	.	TRBV11-2	TRBJ2-2	TGTGCCAGCCACCCCCCGTACACCGGGGAGCTGTTTTTT	CASHPPYTGELFF
TRBD1	.	TRBV5-5	TRBJ1-5	TGTGCCAGCAGCTTGGACGCGACAGGGGTCCAGCATTTT	CASSLDATGVQHF
TRBD1	.	TRBV5-4	TRBJ2-7	TGTGCCAGCAGTTATCCGGGACAGGGGAACTACGAGCAGTACTTC	CASSYPGQGNYEQYF
.	many	TRBV12-3/TRBV12-4	TRBJ1-3	TGTGCCAGCAGCCCCTCTGGAAACACCATATATTTT	CASSPSGNTIYF
TRBD2	.	TRBV29-1	TRBJ2-1	TGCAGCGTGCCCCCGGGAGGGGGGGGATACAATGAGCAGTTCTTC	CSVPPGGGGYNEQFF
TRBD2	.	TRBV29-1	TRBJ2-5	TGCAGCGCTGGGGGGGGATCGGGGGAGACCCAGTACTTC	CSAGGGSGETQYF
.	.	TRBV11-2	TRBJ2-5	TGTGCCAGCAGCTCGTGGGCCCAAGAGACCCAGTACTTC	CASSSWAQETQYF
TRBD2	few	TRBV29-1	TRBJ2-7	TGCAGCGTTGAAGATCATGTTAGTACGGGAGGCCTCGAGCAGTACTTC	CSVEDHVSTGGLEQYF
.	.	TRBV5-1	TRBJ1-1	TGCGCCAGCAGCATCCGGGAACCCAACACTGAAGCTTTCTTT	CASSIREPNTEAFF
.	.	TRBV19	TRBJ1-1	TGTGCCACCGATGGGGTGGTAGGGAGCACTGAAGCTTTCTTT	CATDGVVGSTEAFF